The 16 T cell receptor beta chains in this list originate from one sample, sequenced in a study of Ad26.COV2.S vaccination and SARS-CoV-2 variants. Noted treatment: around 19 received Ad26.COV2.S at low or high dose, single or two shots; 5 received placebo; per-sample allocation not given. Sampling was done on day 63 after the first vaccine or placebo injection. This table comes from immunoSEQ multiplex PCR, and its TCRdb copy is limited to in-frame clones, with some not included. Of roughly 510,000 clones in the sample, roughly 85% are singletons; the top ten hold about 13%. The sample was peripheral blood, taken in a trial of Ad26.COV2.S vaccine versus placebo. The receptors derive from a person between 18 and 60 years old who received the Ad26.COV2.S COVID-19 vaccine or a placebo.

The genes are TRBV28 and TRBJ1-1; D perhaps matches TRBD1 (5 bases). Trimming stripped 11 bases from V and 0 bases from J, with 13 bases between. This CDR3 spans 13 amino acids. Germline CDR1 MDHEN, CDR2 SYDVKM. The DNA of the CDR3 is TGTGCCGGACAAGACAGACTGAACACTGAAGCTTTCTTT. Amino acids: CAGQDRLNTEAFF.

The genes are TRBV7-2 and TRBJ1-1; a weak D match, TRBD1 (6 bases). Germline V gives CDR1 SGHTA, CDR2 FQGNSA. The CDR3 loop spans 15 amino acids. Trimming removed 4 bases from V and 6 bases from J, with 18 bases in between. The CDR3 sequence: CASSWVTGLGSEAFF. The CDR3 region has the DNA TGTGCCAGCAGCTGGGTTACAGGGTTGGGCTCTGAAGCTTTCTTT.

V and J are TRBV12-5 and TRBJ2-1; 8 positions match TRBD2. Germline V gene data show CDR1 as LGHNT and CDR2 as FRNRAP. The V gene end was trimmed by 5 bases and the J gene end by 6 bases; junction bases not matched to a gene: 9. The CDR3 extends over 15 amino acids. The CDR3 nucleotides are TGTGCTAGTGGTATAGAGGCGGGAGGAGGCAATGAGCAGTTCTTC. Amino acid sequence: CASGIEAGGGNEQFF.

This rearrangement joins TRBV12-3 or TRBV12-4 to TRBJ1-3, with no clear D. V was shortened by 4 bases and J by 6 bases, with 10 bases between the two germline ends. The CDR3 is made up of 13 amino acids. The CDR3 coding sequence is TGTGCCAGCAGTTGGGCCTTGCTAAACACCATATATTTT. Translation: CASSWALLNTIYF.

The chain links TRBV5-4 to TRBJ2-2, with 7 positions matching TRBD1. Germline values: CDR1 SGHNT, CDR2 YYREEE (reference sequence). The CDR3 spans 17 residues. V lost 5 bases to trimming and J lost 5 bases; unmatched junction nucleotides: 15. CDR3: CASSSPGQPTGTGELFF. The DNA of the CDR3 is TGTGCCAGCAGTTCACCGGGACAGCCGACTGGGACCGGGGAGCTGTTTTTT.

V and J are TRBV5-1 and TRBJ2-4; TRBD1 or TRBD2 may be the D gene (5 bases each). The CDR3 spans 13 residues. Trimming cost V 4 bases and J 11 bases, with 16 bases left between them. From germline, CDR1 is SGHRS and CDR2 YFSETQ. In DNA, the CDR3 is TGCGCCAGCAGCAAGGGACCATCGGCCGTTCAGTACTTC. Amino acids: CASSKGPSAVQYF.

This clone showed up just a few times. This chain links TRBV11-1 with TRBJ2-7; D not certain. The CDR3 sequence is 14 residues long. Deletions cut 0 bases from V and 7 bases from J, with 13 bases between. In germline, CDR1 is SGHAT, CDR2 FQDESV (reference sequence). CDR3 bases: TGTGCCAGCAGCTTAGCGGGAAATTCTCGGGAGCAGTACTTC. Its protein is CASSLAGNSREQYF.

The chain uses TRBV19 and TRBJ1-1, with TRBD1 identical over 8 bases. The junction had 11 bases not matched to a gene; V was cut back by 5 bases and J by 3 bases. CDR3 length equals 16 residues. Germline V CDR1 and CDR2: LNHDA, SQIVND (reference sequence). DNA for the CDR3: TGTGCCAGTAGTCCCCGAGGGACAGGTCTGTACACTGAAGCTTTCTTT. Translation: CASSPRGTGLYTEAFF.

This chain joins TRBV14 and TRBJ2-7, with D perhaps TRBD1 or TRBD2 (5 bases each). The length of the CDR3 is 14 residues. The germline V gene encodes CDR1 SGHDN and CDR2 FVKESK. V was cut by 5 bases and J by 2 bases, with 13 bases left in between. The CDR3 sequence: CASSYKGPTYEQYF. The CDR3 DNA sequence: TGTGCCAGCAGCTATAAGGGACCGACCTACGAGCAGTACTTC.

The chain is built from TRBV19 and TRBJ1-1; D gene unclear. Trimming took 2 bases from V and 2 from J, leaving 6 bases between them. The CDR3 runs to 13 residues. Germline CDR1 is LNHDA and CDR2 is SQIVND (reference sequence). CDR3 amino acids: CASSIIKNTEAFF. CDR3 bases: TGTGCCAGTAGTATAATTAAAAACACTGAAGCTTTCTTT. Together with reference TRBV19 and TRBJ1-1, the CDR3 gives the full variable domain: DGGITQSPKYLFRKEGQNVTLSCEQNLNHDAMYWYRQDPGQGLRLIYYSQIVNDFQKGDIAEGYSVSREKKESFPLTVTSAQKNPTAFYLCASSIIKNTEAFFGQGTRLTVV.

The chain couples TRBV30 to TRBJ2-2; the D gene is possibly TRBD1 (5 bases). Looked up from germline, CDR1 is GTSNPN and CDR2 is SVGIG (reference sequence). The CDR3 is made up of 13 amino acids. The V end was cut by 7 bases, the J end by 1 base, with 10 bases between. CDR3 sequence (DNA): TGTGCCTCAGACAGCGAGAACACCGGGGAGCTGTTTTTT. Its protein is CASDSENTGELFF.

This chain uses TRBV13 with TRBJ2-1; D unresolved. V lost 1 base to trimming and J lost 3 bases, with 10 bases between them. Germline lookup yields CDR1 PRHDT and CDR2 FYEKMQ (reference sequence). The CDR3 has 15 residues. In DNA form, the CDR3 reads TGTGCCAGCAGCTTAGTAAATAACTACTACAATGAGCAGTTCTTC. It is translated as CASSLVNNYYNEQFF.

In its sample, this clone was seen once. The sample carries other DNA sequences with the same CDR3. The chain links TRBV6-5 to TRBJ2-7, with TRBD2 as a possible D gene (6 bases). Trimming stripped 0 bases from V and 4 bases from J, with 13 bases between. CDR3 size: 15 residues. CDR1 is MNHEY, CDR2 SVGAGI, per germline. The CDR3 bases are TGTGCCAGCAGTTACTCGAGGGACTCTGTGTACGAGCAGTACTTC. Amino acids: CASSYSRDSVYEQYF.

This clone was seen a single time. The chain combines TRBV24-1 with TRBJ2-1; tentative D call: TRBD1 (7 bases). Looked up from germline, CDR1 is KGHDR and CDR2 is SFDVKD. V was pared by 4 bases and J by 1 base, with 16 bases between. This CDR3 is 17 amino acids long. CDR3 nucleotides: TGTGCCACCAGTGAATCTCGGACAGGAGGGTCCTACAATGAGCAGTTCTTC. Its translation: CATSESRTGGSYNEQFF.

The chain joins TRBV3-1 (or the pseudogene TRBV3-2) to TRBJ1-2, with unresolved D. The CDR3 loop spans 13 amino acids. Trimming cost V 0 bases and J 4 bases, with 6 bases left between them. Germline CDR1 and CDR2: LGHDT and YNNKEL (reference sequence). Written as DNA, the CDR3 is TGTGCCAGCAGCCAAGATCGGTTCTATGGCTACACCTTC. This encodes CASSQDRFYGYTF.

The rearrangement joins TRBV4-1 to TRBJ1-1; D uncertain. The CDR3 sequence is 13 residues long. Trimming pared 0 bases from V and 5 bases from J, leaving 7 bases between. Germline-derived CDR1 and CDR2 are MGHRA and YSYEKL. This CDR3 is CASSQERSTEAFF. The CDR3 coding sequence is TGCGCCAGCAGCCAAGAGAGGAGTACTGAAGCTTTCTTT.